Below, 14 T cell receptor beta chains from the same sample are listed, as sequenced in a study of blood T cell repertoires in COVID-19. Generated by immunoSEQ multiplex PCR, the TCRdb table keeps only in-frame clones and is missing some. The data contain around 88,000 clones, about 84% of them seen just once; the ten biggest clones take up roughly 10%. The sequenced sample consisted of peripheral blood. These TCRs come from an elderly woman with acute or convalescent COVID-19.

The V call is TRBV2, the J call TRBJ1-2, with TRBD1 matching 8 bases. Germline V gene data show CDR1 as SNHLY and CDR2 as FYNNEI. The V segment lost 7 bases and the J segment 4 bases; nucleotides outside the gene matches: 11. The CDR3 length is 15 residues. As DNA, the CDR3 is TGTGCCAGCACACCGAGGACAGGGTTCACCTATGGCTACACCTTC. Amino acid sequence: CASTPRTGFTYGYTF.

The sample holds one count of this clone. This chain joins TRBV5-1 and TRBJ1-1; possibly TRBD1 for D (5 bases). The CDR3 is 15 amino acids. Germline assignment: CDR1 SGHRS and CDR2 YFSETQ. Between the trimmed V and J ends, which lost 5 bases and 1 base, there was a span of 15 bases. The CDR3 protein is CASSSPPGSNTEAFF. DNA for the CDR3: TGCGCCAGCAGTTCCCCCCCAGGGTCGAACACTGAAGCTTTCTTT.

V and J are TRBV7-2 and TRBJ1-4, with TRBD1 matching 8 bases. V was pared by 3 bases and J by 8 bases, with 2 bases of the junction left unmatched. This CDR3 is built from 13 residues. From germline, CDR1 is SGHTA and CDR2 FQGNSA. CDR3 loop: CASSFGQGEKLFF. The DNA of the CDR3 is TGTGCCAGCAGCTTCGGACAGGGAGAAAAACTGTTTTTT. Full variable domain (missing parts from reference TRBV7-2 and TRBJ1-4): GAGVSQSPSNKVTEKGKDVELRCDPISGHTALYWYRQSLGQGLEFLIYFQGNSAPDKSGLPSDRFSAERTGGSVSTLTIQRTQQEDSAVYLCASSFGQGEKLFFGSGTQLSVL.

The gene calls are TRBV19 and TRBJ1-2; D is perhaps TRBD1 (5 bases). Germline lookup yields CDR1 LNHDA and CDR2 SQIVND (reference sequence). V lost 9 bases and J 0 bases, leaving 17 bases between the germline ends. The length of the CDR3 is 15 residues. The CDR3 sequence is CASTIGALPNYGYTF. The CDR3 nucleotides read TGTGCCAGCACGATAGGGGCCCTACCTAACTATGGCTACACCTTC.

J is TRBJ2-1 and V is TRBV3-1 (or the pseudogene TRBV3-2); 13 positions match TRBD2. Losses at the gene ends were 4 bases for V and 5 bases for J; bases not matched to a gene: 5. The CDR3 extends over 16 amino acids. The germline CDR1 and CDR2 sequences are LGHDT and YNNKEL (reference sequence). CDR3 sequence: CASSLGTSGAHNEQFF. The CDR3 DNA is TGTGCCAGCAGCCTAGGGACTAGCGGGGCCCACAATGAGCAGTTCTTC.

The V gene is TRBV28, the J gene TRBJ1-4; a possible D gene is TRBD1 (5 bases). CDR3 length: 14 residues. CDR1 MDHEN and CDR2 SYDVKM come from the germline V gene. V was trimmed by 2 bases and J by 4 bases, leaving 8 bases between them. The CDR3: CASSLTQGNEKLFF. DNA of the CDR3: TGTGCCAGCAGTTTAACCCAGGGTAATGAAAAACTGTTTTTT.

This clone was seen a handful of times. J is TRBJ2-2 and V is TRBV5-1; D not certain. This CDR3 contains 13 residues. Per the germline V gene, CDR1 is SGHRS and CDR2 is YFSETQ. V was shortened by 5 bases and J by 1 base, with 6 bases between the two germline ends. The CDR3 spells CASRAGNTGELFF. The CDR3 nucleotides read TGCGCCAGCAGGGCTGGGAACACCGGGGAGCTGTTTTTT.

This rearrangement joins TRBV19 to TRBJ2-7; possibly TRBD2 for D (6 bases). Germline CDR1 is LNHDA and CDR2 is SQIVND (reference sequence). Trimming pared 2 bases from V and 5 bases from J, leaving 13 bases between. The CDR3 contains 14 residues. CDR3: CASSITGRKDEQYF. The DNA for the CDR3 is TGTGCCAGTAGTATAACGGGGAGGAAGGACGAGCAGTACTTC.

The chain joins TRBV2 to TRBJ1-5; 10 nucleotides agree with TRBD1. V shed 6 bases and J 4 bases; nucleotides not matched to a gene: 6. The CDR3 totals 15 residues. The V gene's germline CDR1 is SNHLY and CDR2 FYNNEI. The CDR3 spells CASRGTGARNQPQHF. Here the CDR3 DNA reads TGTGCCAGCAGGGGGACAGGGGCGAGGAATCAGCCCCAGCATTTT.

The V and J genes are TRBV15 and TRBJ1-4; D is uncertain. Deletions cut 0 bases from V and 7 bases from J, with 15 bases between. CDR1 and CDR2 (germline): LNHNV, YYDKDF (reference sequence). The length of the CDR3 is 16 residues. The CDR3 protein is CATSRDLSGSGEKLFF. The CDR3 DNA follows: TGTGCCACCAGCAGAGATCTGTCGGGGAGTGGTGAAAAACTGTTTTTT.

V and J are TRBV7-2 and TRBJ1-1; 9 bases are shared with TRBD1. Trimming cost V 3 bases and J 0 bases; bases outside gene matches: 2. The CDR3 is made up of 15 amino acids. Germline assignment: CDR1 SGHTA and CDR2 FQGNSA. In DNA form, the CDR3 reads TGTGCCAGCAGCTTCGACAGGGGGATGAACACTGAAGCTTTCTTT. The encoded protein is CASSFDRGMNTEAFF. Drawing the rest from reference TRBV7-2 and TRBJ1-1, the complete variable domain is GAGVSQSPSNKVTEKGKDVELRCDPISGHTALYWYRQSLGQGLEFLIYFQGNSAPDKSGLPSDRFSAERTGGSVSTLTIQRTQQEDSAVYLCASSFDRGMNTEAFFGQGTRLTVV.

The chain couples TRBV7-2 to TRBJ2-3; D is perhaps TRBD2 (5 bases). Trimming pared 9 bases from V and 0 bases from J, leaving 13 bases between. This CDR3 region has 14 residues. In germline, CDR1 is SGHTA, CDR2 FQGNSA. The DNA of the CDR3 is TGTGCCAGTCGGCGGGCTACAAGCACAGATACGCAGTATTTT. The encoded protein is CASRRATSTDTQYF.

The J gene is TRBJ2-3, the V gene TRBV30; the D gene is possibly TRBD1 (5 bases). Trimming took 4 bases from V and 2 from J, leaving 10 bases between them. The germline gives CDR1 GTSNPN, CDR2 SVGIG (reference sequence). This CDR3 is 13 amino acids long. CDR3 protein: CAWTQGNTDTQYF. CDR3 sequence (DNA): TGTGCCTGGACCCAGGGAAACACAGATACGCAGTATTTT.

The rearrangement uses TRBV19 and TRBJ1-2, with 8 bases aligning to TRBD1. CDR3 length equals 15 residues. The germline CDR1 and CDR2 sequences are LNHDA and SQIVND (reference sequence). The J segment lost 4 bases and the V segment lost 3 bases, leaving 7 bases of the junction unmatched. The CDR3 region has the DNA TGTGCCAGTAGTATCAGGGGGCTTTCAGTCTATGGCTACACCTTC. This sequence encodes CASSIRGLSVYGYTF.